Here is one T cell receptor beta chain with its context. Germline loops: CDR1 SGHTA, CDR2 FQGNSA. CDR3 size: 17 residues. V lost 2 bases and J 2 bases, leaving 15 bases between the germline ends. Per the original methods: Estimation of nucleated cell counts relied on the amplification of reference gene primers. Generated by immunoSEQ multiplex PCR, the TCRdb table keeps only in-frame clones and is missing some. The V and J calls and clone size come from that table; D and trimming were worked out from the DNA. The table includes fewer than 250,000 clones, about 88% detected once. These data originate in a study of blood T cell repertoires in COVID-19. Study background: Acute and convalescent COVID-19 specimens originated in the United States, Italy and Spain. In each case, the material was cDNA or gDNA derived from T cells, B-cell-depleted T cells, or PBMCs.

This TCR was recovered from a woman in her fifties or sixties with acute or convalescent COVID-19. Material: peripheral blood. This chain uses TRBV7-2 with TRBJ2-2; maybe TRBD1 (6 bases). The CDR3 protein is CASSLSGVRANTGELFF. The CDR3, as DNA: TGTGCCAGCAGCTTATCAGGGGTTCGGGCCAACACCGGGGAGCTGTTTTTT.